The 10 T cell receptor beta chains below were found in one sample sequenced in a study of shared clonotypes between healthy human individuals. Repertoires were generated with immunoSEQ multiplex PCR, while TCRdb's copy carries only in-frame clones and drops some. The sample yields fewer than 400,000 clones, approximately 79% seen once. The sample taken for sequencing was memory CD4+ T cells sorted from blood. Documented subset: CD45RA-negative fraction. Receptors were obtained from a man aged 25 to 40 in good health.

V usage is TRBV7-2 and J usage is TRBJ2-5; 12 bases are a match to TRBD2. The trim removed 5 bases at V and 4 bases at J, leaving 5 bases unmatched. Germline CDR1 is SGHTA and CDR2 is FQGNSA. The CDR3 has 15 amino acids. CDR3: CASSLTSGRGETQYF. The CDR3, as DNA: TGTGCCAGCAGCCTGACTAGCGGGAGAGGAGAGACCCAGTACTTC.

The chain links TRBV7-2 to TRBJ2-5, with 9 bases aligning to TRBD2. The CDR3 has 15 amino acids. Germline V gene lookup returns CDR1 SGHTA and CDR2 FQGNSA. J lost 4 bases, V lost 7 bases, and 10 bases had no gene match. CDR3 nucleotides: TGTGCCAGCATCCTCATGGGACTAGCCGGAGAGACCCAGTACTTC. Amino acids: CASILMGLAGETQYF.

This clone was detected a few times. CDR3 DNA: TGCGCCAGCAGTGAGTCGAGGACTAGCGGGAGGATGAATGAGCAGTTCTTC. Translating gives CASSESRTSGRMNEQFF. The V gene is TRBV10-1, the J gene TRBJ2-1; 14 bases align to TRBD2. The junction had 5 bases not matched to a gene; V was cut back by 0 bases and J by 7 bases. The V gene's germline CDR1 is WNHNN and CDR2 SYGVQD (reference sequence). The CDR3 totals 17 residues.

The genes are TRBV27 and TRBJ1-2, with TRBD1 matching 10 bases. Germline V gene lookup returns CDR1 MNHEY and CDR2 SMNVEV (reference sequence). The CDR3 runs 15 residues. The J segment lost 4 bases and the V segment lost 5 bases, leaving 7 bases of the junction unmatched. The CDR3 nucleotides read TGTGCCAGCAGTCGGGACAGGGGAGGAGGCTATGGCTACACCTTC. Translated, it gives CASSRDRGGGYGYTF.

In its sample, this clone was seen many times. The rearrangement joins TRBV25-1 to TRBJ2-1; tentative D call: TRBD2 (6 bases). The CDR3 covers 15 residues. V was cut by 2 bases and J by 0 bases, with 8 bases left in between. The germline CDR1 and CDR2 sequences are MGHDK and SYGVNS. CDR3 in DNA: TGTGCCAGCAGTGAAGGGGGGTTCTCCTACAATGAGCAGTTCTTC. This encodes CASSEGGFSYNEQFF.

This clone was detected only a few times. This chain connects TRBV6-4 to TRBJ2-6; tentatively, D is TRBD2 (5 bases). Looked up from germline, CDR1 is MRHNA and CDR2 is SNTAGT. V was clipped by 3 bases and J by 0 bases, with 12 bases between them. This CDR3 has 17 amino acids. The CDR3 DNA reads TGTGCCAGCAGTGAGGGAGCCTTTGCCTCTGGGGCCAACGTCCTGACTTTC. Protein product: CASSEGAFASGANVLTF.

V usage is TRBV7-8 and J usage is TRBJ1-2; a possible D gene is TRBD1 (5 bases). Germline V gene sequence: CDR1 SGHVS, CDR2 FQNEAQ. V was trimmed by 1 base and J by 8 bases, leaving 14 bases between them. This CDR3 contains 14 residues. CDR3 DNA sequence: TGTGCCAGCAGCTTAGTCCCCGGGGGTTTGGGCTACACCTTC. The encoded protein is CASSLVPGGLGYTF. The whole variable domain, remainder taken from reference TRBV7-8 and TRBJ1-2, is GAGVSQSPRYKVAKRGQDVALRCDPISGHVSLFWYQQALGQGPEFLTYFQNEAQLDKSGLPSDRFFAERPEGSVSTLKIQRTQQEDSAVYLCASSLVPGGLGYTFGSGTRLTVV.

CDR3 protein: CASSLGALGEEAFF. For the CDR3, the DNA is TGTGCCAGCAGCTTAGGAGCTTTGGGGGAGGAAGCTTTCTTT. The chain uses TRBV7-9 and TRBJ1-1; a possible D gene is TRBD1 (5 bases). The germline V and J ends were trimmed by 1 base and 8 bases, with 14 bases remaining between them. From germline, CDR1 is SEHNR and CDR2 FQNEAQ (reference sequence). The CDR3 has 14 amino acids.

Only a few counts were recorded for this clone. The J gene is TRBJ2-6, the V gene TRBV5-1; 8 nucleotides line up with TRBD1. V was clipped by 0 bases and J by 4 bases; unmatched bases: 9. CDR1 and CDR2 (germline): SGHRS, YFSETQ. The CDR3 spans 18 residues. The CDR3 DNA is TGCGCCAGCAGCTTGGCCACAGGGGGAGCTGCAGGGGCCAACGTCCTGACTTTC. This encodes CASSLATGGAAGANVLTF.

V usage is TRBV7-2 and J usage is TRBJ1-4, with TRBD1 matching over 7 bases. This CDR3 spans 16 amino acids. Germline loops: CDR1 SGHTA, CDR2 FQGNSA. The J segment lost 7 bases and the V segment lost 5 bases, leaving 13 bases of the junction unmatched. As DNA, the CDR3 is TGTGCCAGCAGCCGCGGGACAGTAGGTGTAACTGAAAAACTGTTTTTT. Residues: CASSRGTVGVTEKLFF.